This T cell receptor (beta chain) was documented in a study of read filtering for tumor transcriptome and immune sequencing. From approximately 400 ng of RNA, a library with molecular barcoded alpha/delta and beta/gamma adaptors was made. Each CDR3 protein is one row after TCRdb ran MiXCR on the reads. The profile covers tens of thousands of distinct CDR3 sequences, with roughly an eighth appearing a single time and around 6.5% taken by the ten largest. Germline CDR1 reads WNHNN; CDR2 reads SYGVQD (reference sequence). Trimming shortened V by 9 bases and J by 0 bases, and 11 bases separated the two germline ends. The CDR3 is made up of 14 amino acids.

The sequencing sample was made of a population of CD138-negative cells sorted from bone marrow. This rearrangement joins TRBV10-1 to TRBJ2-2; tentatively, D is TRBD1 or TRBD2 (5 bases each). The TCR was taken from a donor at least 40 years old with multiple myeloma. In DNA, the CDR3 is TGCGCCAGTCGGGACCAATCGAACACCGGGGAGCTGTTTTTT. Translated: CASRDQSNTGELFF.